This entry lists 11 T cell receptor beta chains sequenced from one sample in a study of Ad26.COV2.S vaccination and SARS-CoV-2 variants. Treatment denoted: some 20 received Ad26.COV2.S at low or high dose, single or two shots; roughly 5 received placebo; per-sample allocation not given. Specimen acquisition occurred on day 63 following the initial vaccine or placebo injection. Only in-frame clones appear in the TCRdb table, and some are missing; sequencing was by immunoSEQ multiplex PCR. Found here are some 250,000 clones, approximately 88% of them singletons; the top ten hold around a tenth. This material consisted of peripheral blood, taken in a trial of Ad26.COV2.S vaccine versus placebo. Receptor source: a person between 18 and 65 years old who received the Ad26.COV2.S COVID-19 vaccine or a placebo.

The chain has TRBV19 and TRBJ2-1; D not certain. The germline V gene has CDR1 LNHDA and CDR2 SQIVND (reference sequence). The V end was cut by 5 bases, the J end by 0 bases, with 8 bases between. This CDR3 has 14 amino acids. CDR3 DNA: TGTGCCAGTAGTCCCCCCCCCTCCTACAATGAGCAGTTCTTC. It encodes CASSPPPSYNEQFF.

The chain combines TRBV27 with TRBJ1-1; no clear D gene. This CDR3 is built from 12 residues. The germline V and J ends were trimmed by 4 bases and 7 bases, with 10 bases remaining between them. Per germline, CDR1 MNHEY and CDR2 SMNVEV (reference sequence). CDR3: CASSSEVGEAFF. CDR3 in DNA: TGTGCCAGCAGTTCGGAGGTGGGTGAAGCTTTCTTT.

CDR3 DNA sequence: TGTGCCAGCAGTGAAGTTAGCACCTATAATTCACCCCTCCACTTT. Translation: CASSEVSTYNSPLHF. This chain joins TRBV2 and TRBJ1-6; D call uncertain. Germline V CDR1 and CDR2: SNHLY, FYNNEI. Trimming cost V 1 base and J 2 bases, with 6 bases left between them. CDR3 length: 15 residues.

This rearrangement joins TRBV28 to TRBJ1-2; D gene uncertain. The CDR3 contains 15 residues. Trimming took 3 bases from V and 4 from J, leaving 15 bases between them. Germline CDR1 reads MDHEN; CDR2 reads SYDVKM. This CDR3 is CASSFLPDVGYGYTF. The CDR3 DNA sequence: TGTGCCAGCAGTTTTCTTCCGGACGTGGGCTATGGCTACACCTTC.

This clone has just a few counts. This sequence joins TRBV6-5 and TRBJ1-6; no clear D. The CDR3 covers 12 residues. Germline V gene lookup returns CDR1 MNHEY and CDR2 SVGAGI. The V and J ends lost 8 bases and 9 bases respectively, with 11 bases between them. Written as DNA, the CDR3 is TGTGCCAGCTCTTCCAGGACTTCACCCCTCCACTTT. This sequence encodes CASSSRTSPLHF.

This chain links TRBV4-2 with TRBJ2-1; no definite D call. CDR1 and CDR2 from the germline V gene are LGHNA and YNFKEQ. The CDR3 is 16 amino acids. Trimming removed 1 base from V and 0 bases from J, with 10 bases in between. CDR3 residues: CASSQGDFPSYNEQFF. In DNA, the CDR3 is TGTGCCAGCAGCCAAGGTGATTTTCCCTCCTACAATGAGCAGTTCTTC.

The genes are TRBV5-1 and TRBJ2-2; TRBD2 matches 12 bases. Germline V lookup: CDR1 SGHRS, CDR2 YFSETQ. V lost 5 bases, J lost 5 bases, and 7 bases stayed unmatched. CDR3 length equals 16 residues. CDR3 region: CASSPGLAGWTGELFF. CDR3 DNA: TGCGCCAGCAGTCCTGGACTAGCGGGGTGGACCGGGGAGCTGTTTTTT.

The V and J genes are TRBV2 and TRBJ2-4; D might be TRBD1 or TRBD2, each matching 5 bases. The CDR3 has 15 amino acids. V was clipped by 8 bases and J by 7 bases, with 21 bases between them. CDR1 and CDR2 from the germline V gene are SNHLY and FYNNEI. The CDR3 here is CASGSGPGPGNIQYF. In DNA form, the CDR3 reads TGTGCCAGCGGTTCAGGTCCGGGACCAGGGAACATTCAGTACTTC.

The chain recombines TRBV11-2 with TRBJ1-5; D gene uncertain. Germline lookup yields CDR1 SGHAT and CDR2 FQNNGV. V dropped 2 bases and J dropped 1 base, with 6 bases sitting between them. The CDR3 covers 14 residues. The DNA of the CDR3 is TGTGCCAGCAGCTTAACTGGGAGCAATCAGCCCCAGCATTTT. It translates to CASSLTGSNQPQHF.

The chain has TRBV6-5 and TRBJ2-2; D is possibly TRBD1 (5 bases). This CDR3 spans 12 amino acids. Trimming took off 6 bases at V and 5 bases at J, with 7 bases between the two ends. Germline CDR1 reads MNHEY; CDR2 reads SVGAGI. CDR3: CASRDSTGELFF. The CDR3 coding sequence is TGTGCCAGCAGAGACAGTACCGGGGAGCTGTTTTTT.

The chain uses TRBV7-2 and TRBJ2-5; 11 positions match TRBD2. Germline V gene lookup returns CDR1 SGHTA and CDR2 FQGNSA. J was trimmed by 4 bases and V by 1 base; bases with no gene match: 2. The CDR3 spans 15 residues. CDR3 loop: CASSLGLAGGETQYF. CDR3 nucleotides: TGTGCCAGCAGCTTAGGTCTAGCGGGAGGAGAGACCCAGTACTTC.